This T cell receptor (beta chain) was captured by sequencing in a study of cytomegalovirus exposure and HLA in healthy donors. It was with 60 Vbeta and 13 Jbeta primers that the PCR ran. Profiled with immunoSEQ multiplex PCR; TCRdb holds only in-frame clones, not every one. The data show more than 85,000 clones, around 70% seen once. The germline V gene has CDR1 SGHNT and CDR2 YYREEE (reference sequence). Germline trimming cut 4 bases from V and 4 bases from J; bases unmatched to any gene: 18. The CDR3 extends over 18 amino acids. Of note for this clone: Antigen unknown.

General study findings and limits: Several V segments, TRBV6-2 and TRBV6-3 among them, could not be told apart and were dropped.

The sequenced sample was PBMCs. The chain carries TRBV5-4 and TRBJ1-2; TRBD1 agrees at 8 bases. This sequence originates from a man aged 40-55 years in good health and CMV-seronegative. CDR3: CASSDHTGGVFMGYGYTF. CDR3 in DNA: TGTGCCAGCAGCGACCACACAGGGGGTGTGTTTATGGGCTATGGCTACACCTTC.